This TCR beta chain appears in the sequencing data of a study of T cell responses to AZD1222 COVID-19 vaccine. Overall study results and limits: At baseline, seropositivity was found in only six or seven AZD1222 recipients. Spike regions recognized by vaccine-associated CD4 TCRs spanned the protein, led by 160-218 and 743-854. Donors were mostly white British, more females; clonal diversity possibly underestimated. Unmutated variant regions reportedly attract nearly half of all spike-specific TCRs.

Repertoires were generated with immunoSEQ multiplex PCR, while TCRdb's copy carries only in-frame clones and drops some. In the table there are under 150,000 clones, around 90% of which are singletons. Comment on this clone: Its antigen is not identified.

The specimen comprised peripheral blood, sampled 28 days after the second AZD1222 dose. This sequence originates from an adult who received the AZD1222 COVID-19 vaccine.

CDR3 sequence (DNA): TGTGCCAGCAAGCCTGAACACACCGGGGAGCTGTTTTTT. It specifies CASKPEHTGELFF. The rearrangement joins TRBV9 to TRBJ2-2; D remains ambiguous. The V gene's germline CDR1 is SGDLS and CDR2 YYNGEE. V was clipped by 6 bases and J by 3 bases, with 9 bases between them. There are 13 residues in the CDR3.